This TCR beta chain was obtained from a study of shared clonotypes between healthy human individuals. Data came from immunoSEQ multiplex PCR; TCRdb stores just in-frame clones and leaves some out. The sample consists of about 2.4 million clones, approximately 90% of them appearing once. Of note for this clone: Antigen: not known.

Germline CDR1 reads LNHDA; CDR2 reads SQIVND (reference sequence). CDR3 length: 15 residues. The ends lost 5 bases at V and 3 bases at J; junction bases unmatched: 7. Notes on the study in general: Investigators collected only blood, and repertoires in tissues likely differ. Larger estimated richness was generally seen in naive subsets than in memory subsets.

CD4+ cells underwent separation, giving CD45RA+ naive and CD45RA-negative memory subsets. This rearrangement joins TRBV19 to TRBJ2-7; TRBD1 aligns across 10 bases. The origin of this receptor is a man between 18 and 29 years old in good health. The sample taken for sequencing was naive CD4+ T cells sorted from blood. Described subset: CD45RA+ positively selected. The CDR3 region has the DNA TGTGCCAGTAGTGCCTCGGGACAGGGGAGCTACGAGCAGTACTTC. Translation gives CASSASGQGSYEQYF.